Given below is one TCR beta chain in context. TCRdb's copy holds only in-frame clones and misses some; the assay was immunoSEQ multiplex PCR. The table lists roughly 84,000 clones, around 93% of them singletons. These data are taken from a study of T cell changes during pregnancy in multiple sclerosis. Germline V gene lookup returns CDR1 MNHNS and CDR2 SASEGT. The CDR3 is 16 residues long. The V segment lost 2 bases and the J segment 4 bases; nucleotides outside the gene matches: 10. The sample here was peripheral blood, taken in the third trimester of pregnancy. The clonotype originates from a female donor in good health, enrolled as a control in a pregnancy study. This chain joins TRBV6-1 and TRBJ2-5, with TRBD2 matching 7 bases. The CDR3 loop reads CASSERGWGRGETQYF. The CDR3 DNA is TGTGCCAGCAGTGAAAGAGGATGGGGGAGGGGAGAGACCCAGTACTTC.